This T cell receptor (beta chain) is from a study of technical replicates of blood from a few donors. Sequencing used immunoSEQ multiplex PCR; TCRdb keeps in-frame clones, though not all of them. The sample yields approximately 44,000 clones, around 96% seen once. This clonotype was sampled from a human donor in good health. The source material was T cells isolated from PBMCs.

The CDR3 DNA reads as TGTGCCAGCAGCTTGGGGGACACGTCCTACGAGCAGTACTTC. Translated: CASSLGDTSYEQYF. V is TRBV5-6 and J is TRBJ2-7, with D tentatively TRBD1 (6 bases). The CDR3 totals 14 residues. Germline V gives CDR1 SGHDT, CDR2 YYEEEE. Trimming cost V 0 bases and J 1 base, with 8 bases left between them.